This T cell receptor (beta chain) emerged from a study of T cell responses to AZD1222 COVID-19 vaccine (dated by TCRdb to the early 2020s). About the study as a whole: Because spike-specific TCR depth and breadth did not differ between the two schedules, AZD1222 recipients who got a second dose at roughly 4 weeks were pooled with those who got a second dose at roughly 12 weeks. A total of 240 or so trial participants underwent TCR sequencing, of whom under 220 had received two doses of AZD1222 and some 25 had received two doses of the MenACWY control vaccine. Trial participants were enrolled into age subgroups of 18-55, 56-69 and 70-plus years, which contained about 150, 28 and 57 TCR-sequenced participants, respectively.

From the germline V gene (reference sequence), CDR1 is SEHNR and CDR2 is FQNEAQ. V sheds 7 bases and J sheds 8 bases, leaving 23 bases between their ends. From the cysteine through the phenylalanine, the CDR3 covers 15 amino acids. Only the CDR3 DNA stays, 45 bases, in frame from base 1. The paper's findings and limits, for the study overall: In the small 56-69-year group, the increase in depth fell short of significance, most likely because of low power. Conclusions about previously exposed vaccinees are limited because only five to seven AZD1222 recipients were SARS-CoV-2 seropositive at baseline. Spike-specific TCR breadth and depth rose significantly after two AZD1222 doses compared with day 0 and with MenACWY recipients. Vaccine-associated CD4 TCRs spanned the whole spike protein, with dominant responses in regions 160-218 and 743-854. No day 14 peak-response samples were available, so repertoires were characterized only after the peak T cell response. Participants were mostly white British, with more females than males. The authors suggested clonal diversity may have been underestimated. Reportedly, close to half of the unique spike-specific TCRs recognized epitopes lying outside the regions that are mutated in the B.1.351 and B.1.1.7 variants.

Sample time point, as interpreted from the label and publication: baseline before first vaccination. Vaccinee samples came from UK trials COV001 and COV002, including a single-blind randomized controlled phase 2/3 trial of AZD1222 (ChAdOx1 nCoV-19) in healthy adults. For TCRbeta chain sequencing, PBMC samples from trial participants were taken at day 0 and at day 28 after the second dose. The CDR3 regions of human TCRbeta chains were subjected to immunosequencing. The study's processing was this. Repertoire TCRs were matched against a reference library of SARS-CoV-2-specific TCRs generated with the MIRA antigen-specificity platform. Breadth meant the fraction of unique TCRs that were SARS-CoV-2-associated, whereas depth meant the fraction of total T cells that were SARS-CoV-2-associated. Using the MIRA data, every spike-specific TCR was mapped to the spike region that the TCR reacted to and assigned to either a CD4 or a CD8 class. Log10-transformed breadth and depth values were compared by one-way ANOVA with Sidak's multiple comparisons tests. TCRdb re-hosts the immuneACCESS table, in-frame sequences only. Its copies lack some clones; in the studies checked, an unresolved V gene accounts for under half of them, and the cause for the rest is not known. The DNA was the basis for D and trimming; V, J and clone size are from that table. Present in this sample are some 62,000 clones, 76% of which were seen just once. 11% to 15% of the sample is in the top ten clones.

This clone was counted only a few times. Its antigen is still unknown. Base-call qualities are not available, and no considerably larger clone is one nucleotide away. The sample in question was peripheral blood, obtained on day 0 of AZD1222 vaccination. The rearranged chain carries TRBV7-9 and TRBJ1-2, with TRBD1 perhaps the D gene, on 5 matching bases. This TCR came from an adult in good health. In nucleotides, the sequence is TGTGCCAGCAAGGACAACAACGGCGGGCCGGAAGGCTACACCTTC. It encodes CASKDNNGGPEGYTF.